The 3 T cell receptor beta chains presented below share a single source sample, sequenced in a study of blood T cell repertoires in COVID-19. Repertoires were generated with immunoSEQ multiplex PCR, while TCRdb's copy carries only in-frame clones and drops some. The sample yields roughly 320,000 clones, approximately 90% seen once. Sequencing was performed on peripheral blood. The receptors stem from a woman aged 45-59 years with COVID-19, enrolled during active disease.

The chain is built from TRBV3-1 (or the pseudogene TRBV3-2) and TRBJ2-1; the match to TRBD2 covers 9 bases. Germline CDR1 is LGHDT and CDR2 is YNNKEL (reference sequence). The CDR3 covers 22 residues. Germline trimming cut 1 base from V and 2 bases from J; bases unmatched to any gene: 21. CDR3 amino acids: CASSQGPPRFAGGGRAYNEQFF. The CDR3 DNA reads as TGTGCCAGCAGCCAAGGACCACCGAGGTTCGCGGGGGGCGGGAGGGCCTACAATGAGCAGTTCTTC.

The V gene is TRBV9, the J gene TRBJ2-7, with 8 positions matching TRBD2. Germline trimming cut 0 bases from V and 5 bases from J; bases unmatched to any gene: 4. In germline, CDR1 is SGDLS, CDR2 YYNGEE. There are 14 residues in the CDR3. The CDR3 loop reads CASSVEPAGDEQYF. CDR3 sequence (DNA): TGTGCCAGCAGCGTAGAGCCAGCGGGAGACGAGCAGTACTTC.

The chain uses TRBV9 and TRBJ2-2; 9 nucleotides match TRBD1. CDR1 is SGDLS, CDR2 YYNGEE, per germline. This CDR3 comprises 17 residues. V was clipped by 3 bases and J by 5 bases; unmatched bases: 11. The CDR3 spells CASSARPYRGQTGELFF. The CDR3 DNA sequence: TGTGCCAGCAGCGCCCGACCTTACAGGGGGCAGACCGGGGAGCTGTTTTTT.